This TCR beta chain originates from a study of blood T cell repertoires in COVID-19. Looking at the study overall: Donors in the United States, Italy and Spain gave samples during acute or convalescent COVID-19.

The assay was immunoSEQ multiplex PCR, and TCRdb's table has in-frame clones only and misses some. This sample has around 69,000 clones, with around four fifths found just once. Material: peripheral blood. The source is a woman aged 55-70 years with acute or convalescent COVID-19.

CDR3 sequence (DNA): TGTGCCAGCAGCTTATACAGGACCAACACCGGGGAGCTGTTTTTT. Protein: CASSLYRTNTGELFF. The chain joins TRBV7-9 to TRBJ2-2, with D possibly being TRBD1 (5 bases). The CDR3 runs 15 residues. Trimming cost V 2 bases and J 2 bases, with 9 bases left between them. Germline V gives CDR1 SEHNR, CDR2 FQNEAQ (reference sequence).